Shown below are 15 T cell receptor beta chains from a single sample sequenced in a study of T cells in Graves' hyperthyroidism and ophthalmopathy. Amplification targeted TCR beta CDR3 regions from RNA transcripts. HTBI primers were used for first-round RT-PCR of the TCR CDR3. A single record per CDR3 protein comes from TCRdb applying MiXCR to the multiplex PCR reads. The sample has around 520,000 distinct CDR3 sequences, about 14% seen once. What was sequenced was blood. These receptors came from a woman in her forties with Graves' hyperthyroidism.

The V and J genes are TRBV28 and TRBJ1-5; maybe TRBD1 (6 bases). Germline CDR1 MDHEN, CDR2 SYDVKM. V was shortened by 6 bases and J by 7 bases, with 10 bases between the two germline ends. CDR3 length equals 12 residues. CDR3 bases: TGTGCCAGCAGGGGGGGGCTGCAGCCCCAGCATTTT. It translates to CASRGGLQPQHF.

This clonotype was observed many times. The chain couples TRBV5-1 to TRBJ2-2; tentatively, D is TRBD1 (5 bases). The CDR3 has 14 residues. V lost 3 bases and J lost 3, with 9 bases in between. Germline CDR1 reads SGHRS; CDR2 reads YFSETQ. This CDR3 is CASSSGQDTGELFF. The DNA of the CDR3 is TGCGCCAGCAGCTCAGGACAAGACACCGGGGAGCTGTTTTTT.

V and J are TRBV5-6 and TRBJ1-4, with D unresolved. CDR1 and CDR2 from the germline V gene are SGHDT and YYEEEE. V dropped 0 bases and J dropped 0 bases, with 18 bases sitting between them. This CDR3 is built from 19 residues. The DNA of the CDR3 is TGTGCCAGCAGCTTGGGCGCGACACGAAGAAGTGCAACTAATGAAAAACTGTTTTTT. Translation gives CASSLGATRRSATNEKLFF.

This clonotype was seen ten or more times. The J gene is TRBJ1-2, the V gene TRBV25-1; 7 bases map to TRBD1. Germline-derived CDR1 and CDR2 are MGHDK and SYGVNS. V gave up 4 bases and J gave up 5 bases; unmatched junction bases: 4. The CDR3 is 13 residues long. This CDR3 is CASSAGTVYGYTF. CDR3 nucleotide sequence: TGTGCCAGCAGTGCCGGGACAGTGTATGGCTACACCTTC.

This clonotype was detected ten times or more. The chain carries TRBV5-1 and TRBJ2-2, with 10 bases matching TRBD2. The CDR3 has 16 amino acids. Germline loops: CDR1 SGHRS, CDR2 YFSETQ. V lost 4 bases and J lost 0; bases outside the gene matches: 3. CDR3 in amino acids: CASSLTSGANTGELFF. The CDR3 DNA reads as TGCGCCAGCAGCCTTACTAGCGGGGCGAACACCGGGGAGCTGTTTTTT.

This clonotype was seen more than once but under ten times. This chain joins TRBV6-1 and TRBJ2-5, with a tentative D call TRBD2 (5 bases). V lost 4 bases and J 5 bases, leaving 14 bases between the germline ends. CDR1 is MNHNS, CDR2 SASEGT, per germline. The CDR3 totals 14 residues. The CDR3 spells CASSGRDPLETQYF. As DNA, the CDR3 is TGTGCCAGCAGTGGCCGGGATCCTCTGGAGACCCAGTACTTC.

V and J are TRBV6-4 and TRBJ2-7, with D possibly matching TRBD1 (7 bases). V lost 6 bases to trimming and J lost 7 bases, with 16 bases between them. This CDR3 is 13 amino acids long. Per the germline V gene, CDR1 is MRHNA and CDR2 is SNTAGT. CDR3 loop: CASREGADREQYF. The CDR3 DNA reads as TGTGCCAGCAGGGAGGGGGCGGATAGAGAGCAGTACTTC.

This clonotype was recorded many times. V gene TRBV7-6 combines with J gene TRBJ2-1, with 8 positions matching TRBD2. Germline CDR1 SGHVS, CDR2 FNYEAQ. With 5 bases clipped from V and 9 bases from J, the junction kept 9 bases outside the gene matches. The length of the CDR3 is 14 residues. The CDR3 loop reads CASSRSGAGGEQFF. The CDR3 DNA is TGTGCCAGCAGCCGCTCAGGGGCGGGGGGTGAGCAGTTCTTC.

This clonotype was seen only a few times. The genes are TRBV3-1 and TRBJ1-3; D call uncertain. The germline V and J ends were trimmed by 0 bases and 4 bases, with 7 bases remaining between them. The CDR3 is made up of 14 amino acids. The V gene's germline CDR1 is LGHDT and CDR2 YNNKEL (reference sequence). CDR3 DNA: TGTGCCAGCAGCCAAGACAGGTGGGGAAACACCATATATTTT. Translation: CASSQDRWGNTIYF. The full variable domain, with the rest looked up from reference TRBV3-1 and TRBJ1-3, is DTAVSQTPKYLVTQMGNDKSIKCEQNLGHDTMYWYKQDSKKFLKIMFSYNNKELIINETVPNRFSPKSPDKAHLNLHINSLELGDSAVYFCASSQDRWGNTIYFGEGSWLTVV.

This clonotype has a count of ten or more. The chain employs TRBV5-1 and TRBJ2-2; 8 nucleotides match TRBD2. Trimming cost V 0 bases and J 5 bases; bases outside gene matches: 6. Per germline, CDR1 SGHRS and CDR2 YFSETQ. This CDR3 is built from 16 residues. Here the CDR3 DNA reads TGCGCCAGCAGCTTGGACGGGAGGGACTATACCGGGGAGCTGTTTTTT. Protein sequence: CASSLDGRDYTGELFF.

This clonotype came up a few times. This rearrangement joins TRBV9 to TRBJ2-2, with 8 bases fitting TRBD1. CDR3 length: 14 amino acids. The V segment lost 5 bases and the J segment 3 bases; nucleotides outside the gene matches: 3. The V gene's germline CDR1 is SGDLS and CDR2 YYNGEE. The CDR3 loop reads CASRTGVDTGELFF. DNA of the CDR3: TGTGCCAGCAGGACAGGGGTCGACACCGGGGAGCTGTTTTTT.

This clonotype was counted ten times or more. The chain recombines TRBV3-1 with TRBJ2-5, with 7 bases aligning to TRBD2. The CDR3 is made up of 18 amino acids. J gave up 5 bases and V 3 bases, and 18 bases lay outside the gene matches. CDR1 LGHDT and CDR2 YNNKEL come from the germline V gene (reference sequence). CDR3 sequence reads: CASSQGRFTSVAGETQYF. For the CDR3, the DNA is TGTGCCAGCAGCCAGGGGCGTTTCACTAGCGTCGCGGGGGAGACCCAGTACTTC.

This clonotype showed up many times. V is TRBV28 and J is TRBJ1-6, with D perhaps TRBD1 (5 bases). CDR1 MDHEN and CDR2 SYDVKM come from the germline V gene. The CDR3 is made up of 13 amino acids. V lost 8 bases and J lost 10, with 15 bases in between. The CDR3 DNA sequence: TGTGCCAGCTTCCCAGGGATAGGATCACCCCTCCACTTT. Protein product: CASFPGIGSPLHF.

This clonotype was counted ten times or more. The rearrangement uses TRBV7-2 and TRBJ2-1; 13 bases align to TRBD2. Trimming cost V 5 bases and J 7 bases; bases outside gene matches: 5. Germline CDR1 and CDR2: SGHTA and FQGNSA. This CDR3 has 15 amino acids. In DNA, the CDR3 is TGTGCCAGCAGCCGGACTAGCGGGAGCTGGAATGAGCAGTTCTTC. It codes for CASSRTSGSWNEQFF. Variable domain in full (rest from reference TRBV7-2 and TRBJ2-1): GAGVSQSPSNKVTEKGKDVELRCDPISGHTALYWYRQSLGQGLEFLIYFQGNSAPDKSGLPSDRFSAERTGGSVSTLTIQRTQQEDSAVYLCASSRTSGSWNEQFFGPGTRLTVL.

This clonotype was counted many times. The chain is built from TRBV7-9 and TRBJ2-3, with 9 bases identical to TRBD2. CDR1 and CDR2 (germline): SEHNR, FQNEAQ (reference sequence). Trimming at V came to 2 bases and at J to 5 bases, leaving 14 bases not matched to a gene. The CDR3 has 18 residues. As DNA, the CDR3 is TGTGCCAGCAGCTTAAGGAGAAGCGGGAGGCCCTTCGGAGATACGCAGTATTTT. Protein: CASSLRRSGRPFGDTQYF.